The 20 T cell receptor beta chains below were found in one sample sequenced in a study of blood T cell repertoires in COVID-19. Profiling relied on immunoSEQ multiplex PCR, and the TCRdb table lists in-frame clones only, not all of them. Found here are about 260,000 clones, 86% of them singletons; the top ten hold roughly 1.9%. Sample: PBMCs or T cells enriched from blood (not recorded which). These receptor sequences come from a woman between 50 and 59 years old who had recovered from COVID-19.

The V and J genes are TRBV30 and TRBJ1-4; D possibly corresponds to TRBD1 (5 bases). V was cut by 2 bases and J by 8 bases, with 15 bases left in between. The CDR3 spans 14 residues. From germline, CDR1 is GTSNPN and CDR2 SVGIG (reference sequence). CDR3 amino acids: CAWSTPGTPEKLFF. CDR3 coding DNA: TGTGCCTGGAGTACCCCCGGGACTCCAGAAAAACTGTTTTTT.

This clone was seen just once. The rearrangement links TRBV6-5 to TRBJ1-6; no clear D gene. This CDR3 region has 16 residues. V was cut by 1 base and J by 2 bases, with 9 bases left in between. Germline assignment: CDR1 MNHEY and CDR2 SVGAGI. The CDR3 is CASSYFPETYNSPLHF. DNA for the CDR3: TGTGCCAGCAGTTACTTCCCGGAGACCTATAATTCACCCCTCCACTTT.

This chain connects TRBV18 to TRBJ1-2; TRBD1 is a possible D gene (6 bases). Germline loops: CDR1 KGHSH, CDR2 LQKENI. The length of the CDR3 is 15 residues. The ends were cut back, 3 bases at V and 0 bases at J, with 11 bases in the middle. The CDR3 DNA reads as TGTGCCAGCTCACCTGACAGGTCAGCTAACTATGGCTACACCTTC. Its translation: CASSPDRSANYGYTF.

In this sample, this clone turned up a few times. The chain links TRBV7-8 to TRBJ1-4, with TRBD1 matching 9 bases. There are 15 residues in the CDR3. J was trimmed by 1 base and V by 5 bases; bases with no gene match: 2. Germline assignment: CDR1 SGHVS and CDR2 FQNEAQ. As DNA, the CDR3 is TGTGCCAGCAGCAAGGACAGGGGAACTAATGAAAAACTGTTTTTT. This encodes CASSKDRGTNEKLFF.

The chain recombines TRBV7-2 with TRBJ2-4, with no clear D. CDR1 is SGHTA, CDR2 FQGNSA, per germline. With 4 bases removed from V and 9 bases from J, the gap between germline ends came to 13 bases. This CDR3 comprises 13 residues. The chain's CDR3 is CASSSLPGGIQYF. CDR3 nucleotide sequence: TGTGCCAGCAGCTCCCTCCCCGGCGGCATTCAGTACTTC.

The chain couples TRBV24-1 to TRBJ2-3; D gene uncertain. Germline V gene data show CDR1 as KGHDR and CDR2 as SFDVKD. Trimming took off 5 bases at V and 2 bases at J, with 4 bases between the two ends. The CDR3 is 12 residues long. This CDR3 reads CATSAHTDTQYF. For the CDR3, the DNA is TGTGCCACCAGTGCCCACACAGATACGCAGTATTTT.

The gene calls are TRBV7-9 and TRBJ1-1, with 10 bases matching TRBD1. The CDR3 totals 15 residues. Germline trimming cut 3 bases from V and 1 base from J; bases unmatched to any gene: 2. Germline-derived CDR1 and CDR2 are SEHNR and FQNEAQ (reference sequence). For the CDR3, the DNA is TGTGCCAGCAGCTTTTGGACAGGGGGGAACACTGAAGCTTTCTTT. The encoded protein is CASSFWTGGNTEAFF.

Written as DNA, the CDR3 is TGTGCCAGCAGCGTTTCCCAGGGCTATGGCTACACCTTC. This encodes CASSVSQGYGYTF. The chain is built from TRBV5-6 and TRBJ1-2; maybe TRBD1 (5 bases). The CDR3 is 13 residues long. The germline V gene has CDR1 SGHDT and CDR2 YYEEEE. Trimming removed 4 bases at V and 4 bases at J, with 11 bases between.

The gene calls are TRBV3-1 (or the pseudogene TRBV3-2) and TRBJ2-1; D may be TRBD1 (6 bases). The length of the CDR3 is 20 residues. The germline V and J ends were trimmed by 7 bases and 4 bases, with 32 bases remaining between them. CDR1 LGHDT and CDR2 YNNKEL come from the germline V gene (reference sequence). For the CDR3, the DNA is TGTGCCAGCAACACACTACAGGGTCACGATAAACTTCGAAGATACAATGAGCAGTTCTTC. It yields the protein CASNTLQGHDKLRRYNEQFF.

This rearrangement joins TRBV2 to TRBJ2-3; weak D call: TRBD2 (6 bases). V was shortened by 3 bases and J by 6 bases, with 16 bases between the two germline ends. The CDR3 has 15 amino acids. Germline loops: CDR1 SNHLY, CDR2 FYNNEI. CDR3 sequence (DNA): TGTGCCAGCAGTGAGGCGACCGGTGGGAGGGATACGCAGTATTTT. Residues: CASSEATGGRDTQYF.

This clone was detected a few times. J is TRBJ2-2 and V is TRBV7-3; 9 bases fit TRBD1. There are 13 residues in the CDR3. From germline, CDR1 is SGHTA and CDR2 FQGTGA. J gave up 4 bases and V 8 bases, and 2 bases lay outside the gene matches. CDR3 DNA sequence: TGTGCCAGCGGGACAGGGTCCACCGGGGAGCTGTTTTTT. The encoded protein is CASGTGSTGELFF. Looking up the rest from reference TRBV7-3 and TRBJ2-2 gives the full variable domain: GAGVSQTPSNKVTEKGKYVELRCDPISGHTALYWYRQSLGQGPEFLIYFQGTGAADDSGLPNDRFFAVRPEGSVSTLKIQRTERGDSAVYLCASGTGSTGELFFGEGSRLTVL.

V gene TRBV6-2 or TRBV6-3 combines with J gene TRBJ1-4, with 8 bases matching TRBD1. This CDR3 spans 17 amino acids. Losses at the gene ends were 0 bases for V and 7 bases for J; bases not matched to a gene: 10. The V gene's germline CDR1 is MNHEY and CDR2 SVGEGT. The CDR3 DNA reads as TGTGCCAGCAGTTACTCGTTCGAGTGGACAGGGTTTGAAAAACTGTTTTTT. Its protein product is CASSYSFEWTGFEKLFF.

V and J are TRBV5-5 and TRBJ2-2; possible D gene TRBD2, 5 bases. This CDR3 is 15 amino acids long. Germline V gives CDR1 SGHKS, CDR2 YYEKEE (reference sequence). Deletions cut 1 base from V and 2 bases from J, with 9 bases between. CDR3 sequence (DNA): TGTGCCAGCAGCTTGAGTGCTAGCAACACCGGGGAGCTGTTTTTT. This gives the protein CASSLSASNTGELFF.

This clone was counted between two and nine times. The chain couples TRBV12-5 to TRBJ1-3; TRBD1 matches at 9 bases. Germline V lookup: CDR1 LGHNT, CDR2 FRNRAP. The CDR3 loop spans 17 amino acids. With 5 bases clipped from V and 6 bases from J, the junction kept 14 bases outside the gene matches. CDR3 in DNA: TGTGCTAGTGGTACACTCTCGACAGGGGGTTTTCCAAACACCATATATTTT. Its translation: CASGTLSTGGFPNTIYF.

The genes are TRBV28 and TRBJ1-1; weak D call: TRBD1 (6 bases). Germline-derived CDR1 and CDR2 are MDHEN and SYDVKM. Trimming cost V 5 bases and J 7 bases, with 14 bases left between them. The CDR3 covers 13 residues. The CDR3 is CASSLRTVFEAFF. DNA of the CDR3: TGTGCCAGCAGTCTAAGGACAGTATTTGAAGCTTTCTTT.

This chain connects TRBV6-2 or TRBV6-3 to TRBJ1-5; 9 bases match TRBD1. V was pared by 6 bases and J by 1 base, with 4 bases of the junction left unmatched. Germline values: CDR1 MNHEY, CDR2 SVGEGT. The CDR3 totals 15 residues. This chain's CDR3 is CASSRDRESNQPQHF. The CDR3 DNA follows: TGTGCCAGCAGCCGGGACAGGGAGAGCAATCAGCCCCAGCATTTT.

The chain is built from TRBV28 and TRBJ1-1; 8 bases are a match to TRBD1. The V and J ends lost 7 bases and 1 base, in that order; junction bases with no gene match: 8. The CDR3 contains 15 residues. Germline CDR1 reads MDHEN; CDR2 reads SYDVKM. CDR3 protein: CASIPGQGPNTEAFF. The CDR3 coding sequence is TGTGCCAGCATTCCCGGACAGGGACCGAACACTGAAGCTTTCTTT.

The chain couples TRBV27 to TRBJ2-1, with D maybe TRBD1 (6 bases). Germline assignment: CDR1 MNHEY and CDR2 SMNVEV (reference sequence). The CDR3 sequence is 15 residues long. V gave up 6 bases and J gave up 6 bases, with 18 bases separating them. The CDR3 reads CASSSGTSAANEQFF. The CDR3 DNA reads as TGTGCCAGCAGCTCCGGGACATCGGCGGCCAATGAGCAGTTCTTC.

The chain links TRBV4-1 to TRBJ1-6; TRBD1 agrees at 7 bases. The CDR3 has 17 amino acids. Germline assignment: CDR1 MGHRA and CDR2 YSYEKL. Trimming removed 3 bases from V and 3 bases from J; junction bases left unmatched: 8. The CDR3 DNA reads as TGCGCCAGCAGCCAGGCCCGAGGGACAGACTATAATTCACCCCTCCACTTT. Amino acid sequence: CASSQARGTDYNSPLHF.

The rearrangement links TRBV6-6 to TRBJ2-1, with 13 bases fitting TRBD2. CDR3 length: 15 residues. Trimming took 6 bases from V and 4 from J; bases not matched to a gene: 3. The V gene's germline CDR1 is MNHNY and CDR2 SVGAGI (reference sequence). The CDR3 here is CASRPGLAGYNEQFF. The CDR3 coding sequence is TGTGCCAGCAGACCGGGACTAGCGGGGTACAATGAGCAGTTCTTC.